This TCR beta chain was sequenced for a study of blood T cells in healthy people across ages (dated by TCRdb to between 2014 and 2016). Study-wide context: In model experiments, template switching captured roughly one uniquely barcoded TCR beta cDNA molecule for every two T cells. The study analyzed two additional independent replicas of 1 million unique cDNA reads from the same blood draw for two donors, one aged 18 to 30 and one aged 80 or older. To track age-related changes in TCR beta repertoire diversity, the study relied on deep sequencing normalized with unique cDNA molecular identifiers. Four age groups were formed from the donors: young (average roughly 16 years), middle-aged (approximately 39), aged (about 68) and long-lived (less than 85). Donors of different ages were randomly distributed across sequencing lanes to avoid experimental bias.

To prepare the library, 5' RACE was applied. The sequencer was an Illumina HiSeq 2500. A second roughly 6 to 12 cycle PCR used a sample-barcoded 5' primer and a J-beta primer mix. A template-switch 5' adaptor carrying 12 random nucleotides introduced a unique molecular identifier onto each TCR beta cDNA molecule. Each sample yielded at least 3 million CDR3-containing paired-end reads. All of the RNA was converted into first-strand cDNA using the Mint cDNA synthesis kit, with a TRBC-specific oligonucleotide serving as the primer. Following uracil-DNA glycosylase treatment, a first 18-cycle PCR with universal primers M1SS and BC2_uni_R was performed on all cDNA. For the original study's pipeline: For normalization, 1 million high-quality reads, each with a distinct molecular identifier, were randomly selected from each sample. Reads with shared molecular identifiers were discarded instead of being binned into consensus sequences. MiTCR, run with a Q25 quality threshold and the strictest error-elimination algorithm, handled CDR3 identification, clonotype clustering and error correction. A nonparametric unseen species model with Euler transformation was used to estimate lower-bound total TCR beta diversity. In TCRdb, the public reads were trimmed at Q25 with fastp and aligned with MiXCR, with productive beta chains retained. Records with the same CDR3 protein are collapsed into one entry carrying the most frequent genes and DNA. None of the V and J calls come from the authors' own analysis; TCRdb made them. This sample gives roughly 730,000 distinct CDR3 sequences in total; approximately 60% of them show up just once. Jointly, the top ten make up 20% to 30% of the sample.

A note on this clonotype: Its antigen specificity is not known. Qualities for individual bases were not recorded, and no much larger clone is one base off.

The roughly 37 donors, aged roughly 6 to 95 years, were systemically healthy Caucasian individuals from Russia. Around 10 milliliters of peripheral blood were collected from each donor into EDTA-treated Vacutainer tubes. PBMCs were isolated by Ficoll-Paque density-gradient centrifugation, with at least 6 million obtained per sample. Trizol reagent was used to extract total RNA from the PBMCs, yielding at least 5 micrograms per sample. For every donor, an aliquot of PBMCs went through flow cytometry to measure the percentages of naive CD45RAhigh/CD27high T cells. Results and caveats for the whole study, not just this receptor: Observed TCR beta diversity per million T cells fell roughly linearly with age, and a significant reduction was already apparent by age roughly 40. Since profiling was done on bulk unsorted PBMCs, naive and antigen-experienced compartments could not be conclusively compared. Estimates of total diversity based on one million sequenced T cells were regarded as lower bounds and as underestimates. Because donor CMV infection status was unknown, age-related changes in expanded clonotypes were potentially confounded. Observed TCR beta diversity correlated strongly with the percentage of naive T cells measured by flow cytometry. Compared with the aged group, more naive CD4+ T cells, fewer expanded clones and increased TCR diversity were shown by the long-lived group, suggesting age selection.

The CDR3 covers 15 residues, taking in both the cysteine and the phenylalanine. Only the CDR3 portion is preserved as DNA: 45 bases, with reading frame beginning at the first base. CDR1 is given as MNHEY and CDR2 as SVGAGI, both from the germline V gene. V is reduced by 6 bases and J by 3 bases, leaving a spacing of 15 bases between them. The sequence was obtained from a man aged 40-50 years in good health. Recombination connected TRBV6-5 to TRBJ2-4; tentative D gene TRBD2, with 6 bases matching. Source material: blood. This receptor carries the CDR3 CASRTLAVDKNIQYF. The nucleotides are TGTGCCAGCAGAACATTAGCGGTGGACAAAAACATTCAGTACTTC.